Each of the 22 T cell receptor beta chains below was sequenced from the same sample in a study of cytomegalovirus exposure and HLA in healthy donors. It was with 60 Vbeta and 13 Jbeta primers that the PCR ran. The data were produced by immunoSEQ multiplex PCR, yet TCRdb's version contains in-frame clones alone and is incomplete. This table holds about 130,000 clones, around 77% found once. Sample: PBMCs. The receptors shown here come from a male donor in good health and CMV-seropositive.

This clone was recorded once. This sequence joins TRBV7-7 and TRBJ2-2, with TRBD1 identical over 8 bases. The trim removed 2 bases at V and 4 bases at J, leaving 6 bases unmatched. From germline, CDR1 is SSHAT and CDR2 FNYEAQ (reference sequence). This CDR3 is built from 16 residues. CDR3 amino acids: CASSLQGAGTTGELFF. The CDR3 coding sequence is TGTGCCAGCAGCTTACAGGGGGCGGGGACCACCGGGGAGCTGTTTTTT.

Regarding this clone: At one end the junction does not follow the germline gene, possibly because of a read error. The V and J genes are TRBV6-1 and TRBJ1-1, with 7 positions matching TRBD1. This CDR3 spans 15 amino acids. Per germline, CDR1 MNHNS and CDR2 SASEGT. The DNA for the CDR3 is TGTGCCAGTGGGGACAGAGGGATGGGAGACACTGAAGCTTCCTTT. It codes for CASGDRGMGDTEASF.

The rearrangement joins TRBV5-1 to TRBJ1-1; the match to TRBD1 covers 10 bases. J was trimmed by 1 base and V by 4 bases; bases with no gene match: 13. In germline, CDR1 is SGHRS, CDR2 YFSETQ. The CDR3 runs to 18 residues. In DNA form, the CDR3 reads TGCGCCAGCAGCGGGGTGACAGGGGGCCTGAGAGCGAACACTGAAGCTTTCTTT. Protein sequence: CASSGVTGGLRANTEAFF.

This chain joins TRBV2 and TRBJ2-2; TRBD2 might be the D (5 bases). V dropped 6 bases and J dropped 0 bases, with 8 bases sitting between them. In germline, CDR1 is SNHLY, CDR2 FYNNEI. This CDR3 is 14 amino acids long. The CDR3 DNA sequence: TGTGCCAGCAGATCCGGGACGAACACCGGGGAGCTGTTTTTT. This sequence encodes CASRSGTNTGELFF.

This clone was seen more than once but under ten times. The chain combines TRBV4-1 with TRBJ2-3, with 8 bases matching TRBD1. Germline V lookup: CDR1 MGHRA, CDR2 YSYEKL. The V gene end was trimmed by 2 bases and the J gene end by 4 bases; junction bases not matched to a gene: 8. The CDR3 is 16 residues long. As DNA, the CDR3 is TGCGCCAGCAGCCAATTCGGACAGGGAGACGCAGATACGCAGTATTTT. This gives the protein CASSQFGQGDADTQYF.

The chain combines TRBV27 with TRBJ2-7; no firm D call. The CDR3 has 12 amino acids. V was shortened by 5 bases and J by 1 base, with 6 bases between the two germline ends. Germline V gene sequence: CDR1 MNHEY, CDR2 SMNVEV (reference sequence). CDR3 nucleotide sequence: TGTGCCAGCAGTGGCCCTTCCTACGAGCAGTACTTC. Protein sequence: CASSGPSYEQYF.

This clone has more than one count but fewer than ten. The chain links TRBV5-1 to TRBJ2-5, with a possible D match to TRBD2 (5 bases). The CDR3 runs 13 residues. CDR1 and CDR2 (germline): SGHRS, YFSETQ. V was trimmed by 2 bases and J by 2 bases, leaving 7 bases between them. The CDR3 DNA reads TGCGCCAGCAGCTTCCCGGGACAAGAGACCCAGTACTTC. As protein: CASSFPGQETQYF.

The V call is TRBV6-5, the J call TRBJ1-1; possible D gene TRBD1, 6 bases. The germline V and J ends were trimmed by 6 bases and 2 bases, with 16 bases remaining between them. The germline V gene has CDR1 MNHEY and CDR2 SVGAGI. The CDR3 is 15 amino acids. CDR3: CASSQRDTGNTEAFF. In nucleotides, the CDR3 is TGTGCCAGCAGCCAACGGGACACTGGAAACACTGAAGCTTTCTTT.

This clone showed up just a few times. The chain uses TRBV6-4 and TRBJ2-2; D is possibly TRBD2 (5 bases). Trimming pared 2 bases from V and 8 bases from J, leaving 12 bases between. This CDR3 contains 14 residues. Germline-derived CDR1 and CDR2 are MRHNA and SNTAGT. As DNA, the CDR3 is TGTGCCAGCAGTGACGGAGGCGCCCAAGGGGAGCTGTTTTTT. Its protein product is CASSDGGAQGELFF.

The rearrangement links TRBV9 to TRBJ2-1; no reliable D call. Germline-derived CDR1 and CDR2 are SGDLS and YYNGEE. This CDR3 comprises 12 residues. Trimming shortened V by 0 bases and J by 9 bases, and 7 bases separated the two germline ends. This chain's CDR3 is CASSVDVGEQFF. The CDR3 DNA follows: TGTGCCAGCAGCGTAGATGTCGGTGAGCAGTTCTTC.

The J gene is TRBJ2-7, the V gene TRBV7-2, with a possible D match to TRBD1 (6 bases). This CDR3 comprises 16 residues. V lost 2 bases and J 2 bases, leaving 16 bases between the germline ends. Germline CDR1 SGHTA, CDR2 FQGNSA. In DNA, the CDR3 is TGTGCCAGCAGCTTAAAACCAGGGGAAGGACCCTACGAGCAGTACTTC. Its translation: CASSLKPGEGPYEQYF.

This clone was detected only once. The chain couples TRBV30 to TRBJ1-2, with 8 bases aligning to TRBD1. V shed 2 bases and J 5 bases; nucleotides not matched to a gene: 10. The CDR3 has 15 residues. CDR1 GTSNPN and CDR2 SVGIG come from the germline V gene (reference sequence). The CDR3 DNA sequence: TGTGCCTGGAGTCAACGGGGACAGGCACTATATGGCTACACCTTC. Amino acid sequence: CAWSQRGQALYGYTF.

This clone has just one count. The CDR3 sequence is CASRLNPGTDTQYF. CDR3 DNA: TGTGCCAGCAGACTTAATCCAGGGACAGATACGCAGTATTTT. This sequence joins TRBV28 and TRBJ2-3; weak D call: TRBD1 (5 bases). The CDR3 spans 14 residues. V was clipped by 6 bases and J by 3 bases, with 13 bases between them. Germline CDR1 and CDR2: MDHEN and SYDVKM.

The rearrangement joins TRBV6-5 to TRBJ1-5, with unresolved D. The germline CDR1 and CDR2 sequences are MNHEY and SVGAGI. This CDR3 is built from 14 residues. Trimming took 5 bases from V and 0 from J, leaving 8 bases between them. The CDR3 DNA reads TGTGCCAGCAGTCAGCCAGGTAGCAATCAGCCCCAGCATTTT. Translation gives CASSQPGSNQPQHF.

The chain links TRBV29-1 to TRBJ1-6; 7 bases line up with TRBD1. The CDR3 extends over 14 amino acids. CDR1 SQVTM and CDR2 ANQGSEA come from the germline V gene. Trimming took 6 bases from V and 7 from J; bases not matched to a gene: 9. The CDR3 loop reads CSVLTGNLNSPLHF. The CDR3 region has the DNA TGCAGCGTCCTGACAGGGAATTTAAATTCACCCCTCCACTTT.

The chain uses TRBV5-1 and TRBJ2-1; 8 bases are a match to TRBD2. Germline V gene data show CDR1 as SGHRS and CDR2 as YFSETQ. The V gene end was trimmed by 7 bases and the J gene end by 6 bases; junction bases not matched to a gene: 12. The CDR3 runs to 15 residues. The DNA for the CDR3 is TGCGCCAGCGCTTTAAGCGGGAGAGGGGCCAATGAGCAGTTCTTC. This sequence encodes CASALSGRGANEQFF.

This clone was found a few times. The V call is TRBV28, the J call TRBJ1-5; 10 bases fit TRBD1. After removal of 7 bases from V and 6 bases from J, the junction contained 9 bases not matched to a gene. The CDR3 extends over 15 amino acids. Looked up from germline, CDR1 is MDHEN and CDR2 is SYDVKM. CDR3: CASNLPGTGAQPQHF. Here the CDR3 DNA reads TGTGCCAGCAACCTTCCCGGGACAGGGGCTCAGCCCCAGCATTTT.

The J gene is TRBJ2-2, the V gene TRBV5-1; 8 bases align to TRBD2. CDR3 length: 19 residues. CDR1 SGHRS and CDR2 YFSETQ come from the germline V gene. V lost 4 bases and J lost 0; bases outside the gene matches: 14. The DNA of the CDR3 is TGCGCCAGCAGCCTTATCGAAAGCGGGGGCCCAACGAACACCGGGGAGCTGTTTTTT. Translating gives CASSLIESGGPTNTGELFF.

In this sample, this clone turned up a few times. The chain employs TRBV28 and TRBJ2-2; tentatively, D is TRBD2 (6 bases). The CDR3 contains 16 residues. Trimming pared 3 bases from V and 1 base from J, leaving 12 bases between. Germline V CDR1 and CDR2: MDHEN, SYDVKM. DNA for the CDR3: TGTGCCAGCAGTTTTTTGGGACTTAAGAACACCGGGGAGCTGTTTTTT. This translates into CASSFLGLKNTGELFF.

The V gene is TRBV6-5, the J gene TRBJ1-4; no reliable D call. CDR3 length equals 11 residues. V was cut by 9 bases and J by 8 bases, with 10 bases left in between. CDR1 MNHEY and CDR2 SVGAGI come from the germline V gene. The CDR3 loop is CARKRREKLFF. DNA for the CDR3: TGTGCCAGAAAAAGGAGGGAAAAACTGTTTTTT.

The CDR3 loop reads CASSARQGAEAFF. The CDR3 region has the DNA TGTGCCAGTAGTGCTAGACAGGGGGCTGAAGCTTTCTTT. The J gene is TRBJ1-1, the V gene TRBV19, with 9 bases that match TRBD1. This CDR3 has 13 amino acids. The germline V gene encodes CDR1 LNHDA and CDR2 SQIVND (reference sequence). Losses at the gene ends were 5 bases for V and 6 bases for J; bases not matched to a gene: 4.

The rearrangement uses TRBV7-9 and TRBJ2-7; TRBD2 matches at 7 bases. J lost 4 bases, V lost 0 bases, and 3 bases had no gene match. CDR3 length: 14 residues. Germline CDR1 and CDR2: SEHNR and FQNEAQ (reference sequence). CDR3 protein: CASSLAGTKYEQYF. CDR3 DNA sequence: TGTGCCAGCAGCTTAGCCGGGACTAAATACGAGCAGTACTTC. Combining the CDR3 with reference TRBV7-9 and TRBJ2-7 gives the whole variable domain DTGVSQNPRHKITKRGQNVTFRCDPISEHNRLYWYRQTLGQGPEFLTYFQNEAQLEKSRLLSDRFSAERPKGSFSTLEIQRTEQGDSAMYLCASSLAGTKYEQYFGPGTRLTVT.